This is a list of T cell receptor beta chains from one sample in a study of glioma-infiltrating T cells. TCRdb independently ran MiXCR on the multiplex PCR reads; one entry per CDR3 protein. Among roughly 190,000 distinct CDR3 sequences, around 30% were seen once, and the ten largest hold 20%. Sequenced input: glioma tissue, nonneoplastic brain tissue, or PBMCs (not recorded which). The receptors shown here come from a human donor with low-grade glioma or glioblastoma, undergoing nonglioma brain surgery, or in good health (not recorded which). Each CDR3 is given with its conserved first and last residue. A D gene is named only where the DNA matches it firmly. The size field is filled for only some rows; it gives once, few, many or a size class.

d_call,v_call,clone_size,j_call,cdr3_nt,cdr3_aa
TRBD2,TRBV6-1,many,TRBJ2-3,TGTTCTAGCGGGGCGAACACAGATACGCAGTATTTT,CSSGANTDTQYF
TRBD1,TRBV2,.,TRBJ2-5,TGTGCCAGGACCCCATATGGGCGGTACGGGACAGTGCAAGAGACCCAGTACTTC,CARTPYGRYGTVQETQYF
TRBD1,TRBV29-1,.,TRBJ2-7,TGCAGCGTTGATGGGACAGGATCCTACGAGCAGTACTTC,CSVDGTGSYEQYF
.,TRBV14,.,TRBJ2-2,TGTGCCAGCAGCCAAGTGGTAGGGGCTAACGGGGAGCTGTTTTTT,CASSQVVGANGELFF
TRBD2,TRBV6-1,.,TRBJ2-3,TGCGCCAGCAGTGAATGTAGCGGGGAGACAGATACGCAGTATTTT,CASSECSGETDTQYF
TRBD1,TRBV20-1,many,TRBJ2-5,TGCAGTGCCCCAGGGGGTGGGGAGACCCAGTACTTC,CSAPGGGETQYF
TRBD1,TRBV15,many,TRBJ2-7,TGTGCCACCAGCAGAGGGGAAGGGACAGGGAGTGTCGAGCAGTACTTC,CATSRGEGTGSVEQYF
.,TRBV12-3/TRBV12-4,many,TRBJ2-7,TGTGCCAGCAGTTTAGAGGACGGTTCCTACGAGCAGTACTTC,CASSLEDGSYEQYF
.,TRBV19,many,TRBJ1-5,TGTGCCAGTAGTATCAGGGGTCCTGGCAATCAGCCCCAGCATTTT,CASSIRGPGNQPQHF
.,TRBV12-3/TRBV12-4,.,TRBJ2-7,TGTGCCAGCAGTTCCCACGTAGGAGCTGATTCCTACGAGCAGTACTTC,CASSSHVGADSYEQYF
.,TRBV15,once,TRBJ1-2,TGTGCCACCAGCCTAGCCTTATCAGAGAACTATGGCTACACCTTC,CATSLALSENYGYTF
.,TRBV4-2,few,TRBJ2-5,TGTGCCAGCAGCCAAGATCGGACAGAGACCCAGTACTTC,CASSQDRTETQYF
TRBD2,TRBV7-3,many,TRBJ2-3,TGTGCCAGCAGCTTAAACCCTAGCGGGAGAGCAGATACGCAGTATTTT,CASSLNPSGRADTQYF